This TCR beta chain was retrieved from a study of T cells after yellow fever vaccination. The study's findings and limits: Just a small share of clonotypes turned up in the CD4 compartment as well as the CD8 compartment. Secondary responses were weaker yet peaked faster, day 5 versus 15.

This clonotype appeared a few times. Its target is unknown. Trimming cost V 8 bases and J 2 bases; bases outside gene matches: 5. The CDR3 is 14 amino acids. The germline CDR1 and CDR2 sequences are SGHTA and FQGNSA. Template switching with 5'RACE generated the TCR cDNA and added a universal primer site and UMIs. Each CDR3 protein is one row after TCRdb ran MiXCR on the 5' RACE reads. The sample carries about 130,000 distinct CDR3 sequences, almost 9% recorded once. The rearrangement joins TRBV7-2 to TRBJ1-2; 10 bases line up with TRBD1. Sequences were derived from CD8+ T cells sorted from PBMCs, sampled on the day of the yellow fever booster vaccination. The clonotype comes from a man younger than 35 who received the YFV17D yellow fever vaccine. The CDR3 DNA sequence: TGTGCCAGCCGGACAGGGGGAGGGAACTATGGCTACACCTTC. Its translation is CASRTGGGNYGYTF.